Below are 30 T cell receptor beta chains sequenced from a single sample in a study of OX40 agonist ivuxolimab in advanced cancers. TCRdb's table, derived via immunoSEQ multiplex PCR, lists solely in-frame clones and lacks some. Of about 100,000 clones in the sample, about nine tenths were seen once. The sample was CD4+ or CD8+ T cells sorted from blood, taken in a trial of the OX40 agonist ivuxolimab. Receptors originate from an adult with an advanced solid tumor such as melanoma, head and neck, liver or kidney cancer.

This chain links TRBV27 with TRBJ1-1; TRBD1 matches at 8 bases. The germline gives CDR1 MNHEY, CDR2 SMNVEV (reference sequence). Trimming took 5 bases from V and 0 from J; bases not matched to a gene: 8. The CDR3 has 16 amino acids. DNA for the CDR3: TGTGCCAGCAGTCCCCGGACAGGGCTAATGAACACTGAAGCTTTCTTT. Translation gives CASSPRTGLMNTEAFF.

The chain is built from TRBV6-1 and TRBJ2-7; D possibly corresponds to TRBD1 (7 bases). Trimming pared 7 bases from V and 2 bases from J, leaving 15 bases between. From germline, CDR1 is MNHNS and CDR2 SASEGT. The CDR3 length is 14 residues. CDR3 amino acids: CASTGGTAAYEQYF. In DNA form, the CDR3 reads TGTGCCAGCACCGGAGGGACAGCGGCCTACGAGCAGTACTTC.

This sequence joins TRBV27 and TRBJ2-2; the D gene is possibly TRBD2 (5 bases). Germline V gene data show CDR1 as MNHEY and CDR2 as SMNVEV (reference sequence). Between the trimmed V and J ends, which lost 8 bases and 4 bases, there was a span of 14 bases. The CDR3 loop spans 14 amino acids. The CDR3 here is CASRIGVRTGELFF. The CDR3 nucleotides are TGTGCCAGCCGGATCGGGGTTCGCACCGGGGAGCTGTTTTTT.

The rearrangement uses TRBV6-1 and TRBJ2-2; tentative D call: TRBD1 (6 bases). V dropped 9 bases and J dropped 5 bases, with 19 bases sitting between them. The CDR3 is made up of 15 amino acids. Germline V lookup: CDR1 MNHNS, CDR2 SASEGT. The CDR3 loop is CASNRDEGWTGELFF. The DNA of the CDR3 is TGTGCCAGTAACAGGGATGAGGGTTGGACCGGGGAGCTGTTTTTT.

The chain combines TRBV5-1 with TRBJ2-1, with TRBD1 as a possible D gene (5 bases). The CDR3 has 13 residues. Germline CDR1 reads SGHRS; CDR2 reads YFSETQ. The V end lost 4 bases, the J end lost 8 bases, and 13 bases lay between the germline ends. The CDR3 region is CASSPAQGHEQFF. The CDR3 DNA is TGCGCCAGCAGCCCCGCCCAGGGTCATGAGCAGTTCTTC. The full variable domain, completed using reference TRBV5-1 and TRBJ2-1, is KAGVTQTPRYLIKTRGQQVTLSCSPISGHRSVSWYQQTPGQGLQFLFEYFSETQRNKGNFPGRFSGRQFSNSRSEMNVSTLELGDSALYLCASSPAQGHEQFFGPGTRLTVL.

This clone was detected only once. This chain links TRBV2 with TRBJ2-7; 7 bases match TRBD1. The CDR3 sequence is 13 residues long. J was trimmed by 2 bases and V by 7 bases; bases with no gene match: 5. Germline CDR1 is SNHLY and CDR2 is FYNNEI. For the CDR3, the DNA is TGTGCCAGCACCTCGGGACAGACCTACGAGCAGTACTTC. It translates to CASTSGQTYEQYF.

There are a few counts of this clone. The chain links TRBV6-1 to TRBJ2-5, with TRBD2 matching over 11 bases. Trimming at V came to 1 base and at J to 5 bases, leaving 3 bases not matched to a gene. CDR3 size: 15 residues. Germline CDR1 reads MNHNS; CDR2 reads SASEGT. The CDR3 DNA reads as TGTGCCAGCAGTGAAGTAGCGGGAGGGCGGGAGACCCAGTACTTC. The encoded protein is CASSEVAGGRETQYF.

This chain connects TRBV5-5 to TRBJ2-7; D is perhaps TRBD1 (5 bases). The CDR3 contains 15 residues. Trimming shortened V by 2 bases and J by 1 base, and 13 bases separated the two germline ends. Per the germline V gene, CDR1 is SGHKS and CDR2 is YYEKEE (reference sequence). CDR3 in DNA: TGTGCCAGCAGCTTCAACTGGAGACAGTCCTACGAGCAGTACTTC. It specifies CASSFNWRQSYEQYF. The full variable domain, its missing parts supplied by reference TRBV5-5 and TRBJ2-7, is DAGVTQSPTHLIKTRGQQVTLRCSPISGHKSVSWYQQVLGQGPQFIFQYYEKEERGRGNFPDRFSARQFPNYSSELNVNALLLGDSALYLCASSFNWRQSYEQYFGPGTRLTVT.

J is TRBJ2-3 and V is TRBV21-1. TRBV21-1 represents a pseudogene. This CDR3 region has 15 residues. CDR3: CASSIPLEGADTQYF. DNA for the CDR3: TGTGCCAGCAGCATTCCACTCGAAGGCGCAGATACGCAGTATTTT.

The rearrangement links TRBV27 to TRBJ1-4; 7 bases map to TRBD1. The germline gives CDR1 MNHEY, CDR2 SMNVEV (reference sequence). With 6 bases clipped from V and 4 bases from J, the junction kept 2 bases outside the gene matches. This CDR3 region has 13 residues. The CDR3 spells CASRQGLNEKLFF. The CDR3 DNA sequence: TGTGCCAGCAGACAGGGGCTTAATGAAAAACTGTTTTTT.

The V and J genes are TRBV2 and TRBJ1-1; no clear D gene. The CDR3 covers 12 residues. From germline, CDR1 is SNHLY and CDR2 FYNNEI. Deletions cut 6 bases from V and 1 base from J, with 6 bases between. CDR3 in amino acids: CASRRQNTEAFF. CDR3 nucleotides: TGTGCCAGCAGACGACAGAACACTGAAGCTTTCTTT. The full variable domain, rest sourced from reference TRBV2 and TRBJ1-1, is EPEVTQTPSHQVTQMGQEVILRCVPISNHLYFYWYRQILGQKVEFLVSFYNNEISEKSEIFDDQFSVERPDGSNFTLKIRSTKLEDSAMYFCASRRQNTEAFFGQGTRLTVV.

With regard to this clone: In the same sample, other DNA sequences code for this CDR3. The rearrangement uses TRBV2 and TRBJ2-3, with D unresolved. The CDR3 contains 13 residues. Germline values: CDR1 SNHLY, CDR2 FYNNEI. V dropped 1 base and J dropped 3 bases, with 5 bases sitting between them. The CDR3 DNA is TGTGCCAGCAGTGAAGAGAGTACAGATACGCAGTATTTT. It translates to CASSEESTDTQYF.

The V call is TRBV19, the J call TRBJ2-6; D remains unclear. Trimming pared 10 bases from V and 0 bases from J, leaving 10 bases between. The germline gives CDR1 LNHDA, CDR2 SQIVND (reference sequence). This CDR3 has 14 amino acids. CDR3 nucleotide sequence: TGTGCCACCAGACTGTCCTCTGGGGCCAACGTCCTGACTTTC. Translating gives CATRLSSGANVLTF. The entire variable domain, with the rest obtained from reference TRBV19 and TRBJ2-6, is as follows: DGGITQSPKYLFRKEGQNVTLSCEQNLNHDAMYWYRQDPGQGLRLIYYSQIVNDFQKGDIAEGYSVSREKKESFPLTVTSAQKNPTAFYLCATRLSSGANVLTFGAGSRLTVL.

The CDR3 is CASSGGVPETQYF. CDR3 DNA: TGCGCCAGCAGCGGAGGGGTTCCGGAGACCCAGTACTTC. The genes are TRBV5-1 and TRBJ2-5; the D gene is possibly TRBD2 (6 bases). The germline CDR1 and CDR2 sequences are SGHRS and YFSETQ. V lost 4 bases and J lost 5, with 12 bases in between. This CDR3 region has 13 residues.

This chain joins TRBV7-3 and TRBJ2-2; D unresolved. Trimming took off 2 bases at V and 7 bases at J, with 8 bases between the two ends. Germline CDR1 reads SGHTA; CDR2 reads FQGTGA. The CDR3 is 13 amino acids. CDR3 in DNA: TGTGCCAGCAGCTTATTGGGATTCGGGGAGCTGTTTTTT. It is translated as CASSLLGFGELFF.

This clone was detected once. CDR3 sequence: CASSLTGGVSNEQFF. CDR3 sequence (DNA): TGTGCCAGCAGCTTAACTGGGGGGGTCAGCAATGAGCAGTTCTTC. V and J are TRBV11-1 and TRBJ2-1; 7 bases line up with TRBD2. The V segment lost 2 bases and the J segment 6 bases; nucleotides outside the gene matches: 7. The germline gives CDR1 SGHAT, CDR2 FQDESV (reference sequence). The CDR3 has 15 amino acids.

The rearrangement joins TRBV15 to TRBJ1-4; possibly TRBD1 for D (6 bases). Germline assignment: CDR1 LNHNV and CDR2 YYDKDF (reference sequence). V lost 5 bases to trimming and J lost 8 bases, with 21 bases between them. This CDR3 spans 16 amino acids. The CDR3 sequence is CATSVPGASREEKLFF. The CDR3 nucleotides are TGTGCCACCAGCGTTCCGGGGGCCTCGAGGGAAGAAAAACTGTTTTTT.

This chain connects TRBV23-1 to TRBJ2-5, with D possibly matching TRBD2 (6 bases). TRBV23-1 is an ORF; its function is uncertain. The V end lost 1 base, the J end lost 0 bases, and 15 bases lay between the germline ends. CDR3 length: 17 amino acids. CDR3 in amino acids: CASSQWFGAGNQETQYF. CDR3 sequence (DNA): TGCGCCAGCAGTCAATGGTTTGGAGCGGGCAACCAAGAGACCCAGTACTTC.

This clone has just one count. The chain links TRBV25-1 to TRBJ2-2; TRBD2 agrees at 9 bases. Trimming at V came to 2 bases and at J to 7 bases, leaving 8 bases not matched to a gene. The CDR3 loop spans 16 amino acids. Per the germline V gene, CDR1 is MGHDK and CDR2 is SYGVNS. The CDR3 region is CASSEPSGAFLGELFF. CDR3 DNA sequence: TGTGCCAGCAGTGAACCTAGCGGGGCTTTCCTCGGGGAGCTGTTTTTT.

The chain couples TRBV28 to TRBJ1-5; unclear D gene. Germline values: CDR1 MDHEN, CDR2 SYDVKM. Trimming removed 5 bases from V and 0 bases from J, with 11 bases in between. This CDR3 spans 15 amino acids. CDR3 nucleotide sequence: TGTGCCAGCAGTGCGACGGACTATAGCAATCAGCCCCAGCATTTT. Translation: CASSATDYSNQPQHF.

This rearrangement joins TRBV19 to TRBJ2-7; 9 bases are shared with TRBD2. The V and J ends lost 5 bases and 6 bases, in that order; junction bases with no gene match: 23. Germline CDR1 reads LNHDA; CDR2 reads SQIVND (reference sequence). The length of the CDR3 is 19 residues. The CDR3 DNA is TGTGCCAGTAGTCCTCACCCGGAAAGCGGGAGGTCCGAATTTGGCGAGCAGTACTTC. This sequence encodes CASSPHPESGRSEFGEQYF.

The V gene is TRBV6-5, the J gene TRBJ1-2, with TRBD1 identical over 8 bases. Germline loops: CDR1 MNHEY, CDR2 SVGAGI. V trimming: 5 bases; J trimming: 2 bases; junction bases outside the gene matches: 4. The CDR3 is 14 amino acids. Here the CDR3 DNA reads TGTGCCAGCAGTACAGGGGGGAAGAACTATGGCTACACCTTC. Protein: CASSTGGKNYGYTF.

The chain employs TRBV19 and TRBJ2-3, with D possibly TRBD2 on 5 matching bases. CDR1 is LNHDA and CDR2 is SQIVND in the germline V gene (reference sequence). Deletions cut 1 base from V and 0 bases from J, with 11 bases between. The CDR3 totals 16 residues. As DNA, the CDR3 is TGTGCCAGTAGTATAGGGGTTAGCGCGAGCACAGATACGCAGTATTTT. Its protein product is CASSIGVSASTDTQYF. Drawing the rest from reference TRBV19 and TRBJ2-3, the complete variable domain is DGGITQSPKYLFRKEGQNVTLSCEQNLNHDAMYWYRQDPGQGLRLIYYSQIVNDFQKGDIAEGYSVSREKKESFPLTVTSAQKNPTAFYLCASSIGVSASTDTQYFGPGTRLTVL.

This clone was detected once. The V call is TRBV2, the J call TRBJ2-5, with 12 bases that match TRBD2. The CDR3 sequence is 15 residues long. Germline lookup yields CDR1 SNHLY and CDR2 FYNNEI. V dropped 8 bases and J dropped 2; count of bases not matched to a gene: 6. In DNA form, the CDR3 reads TGTGCCAGCCGCCGTCTAGCGGGAGGGCAAGAGACCCAGTACTTC. It is translated as CASRRLAGGQETQYF.

This chain uses TRBV15 with TRBJ2-1; TRBD1 matches 9 bases. Germline values: CDR1 LNHNV, CDR2 YYDKDF (reference sequence). This CDR3 comprises 16 residues. V lost 1 base, J lost 3 bases, and 4 bases stayed unmatched. The CDR3 reads CATSRAGTGNYNEQFF. The CDR3 DNA is TGTGCCACCAGCAGAGCCGGGACAGGGAACTACAATGAGCAGTTCTTC.

This clone is a singleton in its sample. The CDR3 DNA reads as TGTGCCAGCAGTCCTGACAGGCTAGGCTACACCTTC. As protein: CASSPDRLGYTF. This chain joins TRBV28 and TRBJ1-2; TRBD1 might be the D (6 bases). The CDR3 has 12 residues. Germline V gene data show CDR1 as MDHEN and CDR2 as SYDVKM. V lost 5 bases and J 8 bases, leaving 12 bases between the germline ends.

The chain combines TRBV2 with TRBJ2-1, with TRBD1 identical over 8 bases. V was pared by 4 bases and J by 7 bases, with 15 bases of the junction left unmatched. The CDR3 extends over 17 amino acids. CDR1 is SNHLY and CDR2 is FYNNEI in the germline V gene. The CDR3 DNA follows: TGTGCCAGCAGTGGGACAGGTCTAGACAGGGGTGGAAATGAGCAGTTCTTC. As protein: CASSGTGLDRGGNEQFF.

V gene TRBV4-1 combines with J gene TRBJ1-2; no clear D gene. CDR1 is MGHRA and CDR2 is YSYEKL in the germline V gene. The CDR3 loop spans 17 amino acids. V dropped 2 bases and J dropped 8 bases, with 24 bases sitting between them. The CDR3 loop reads CASSQSLARRLERGYTF. The CDR3 nucleotides read TGCGCCAGCAGCCAATCCCTTGCCCGCCGGCTAGAACGCGGCTACACCTTC.

This chain uses TRBV4-1 with TRBJ2-1, with TRBD2 as a possible D gene (6 bases). V was pared by 0 bases and J by 4 bases, with 10 bases between. This CDR3 has 15 residues. Germline V gene lookup returns CDR1 MGHRA and CDR2 YSYEKL. CDR3: CASSQDRTTYNEQFF. The CDR3, as DNA: TGCGCCAGCAGCCAAGATAGGACTACGTACAATGAGCAGTTCTTC.

The CDR3 region has the DNA TGTGCCAGCAGTTACTTCGACAGGGCGGGAGGAAACACCATATATTTT. Translation gives CASSYFDRAGGNTIYF. The chain employs TRBV6-6 and TRBJ1-3; 7 nucleotides line up with TRBD1. The germline V gene encodes CDR1 MNHNY and CDR2 SVGAGI (reference sequence). The CDR3 is made up of 16 amino acids. V dropped 1 base and J dropped 4; count of bases not matched to a gene: 7.